The 27 T cell receptor beta chains in this list originate from one sample, sequenced in a study of T cell changes during pregnancy in multiple sclerosis. Some clones are missing from TCRdb's copy, which holds only in-frame ones; the method was immunoSEQ multiplex PCR. The sample consists of almost 95,000 clones, more than 85% of them appearing once. Source: peripheral blood, taken in the first trimester of pregnancy. Every receptor here comes from a female donor with multiple sclerosis, enrolled in a pregnancy study.

The genes are TRBV19 and TRBJ2-1, with 16 bases that match TRBD2. The V gene end was trimmed by 6 bases and the J gene end by 4 bases; junction bases not matched to a gene: 12. Germline values: CDR1 LNHDA, CDR2 SQIVND (reference sequence). The CDR3 loop spans 19 amino acids. The DNA for the CDR3 is TGTGCCAGTAGGCCGACCGGGACTAGCGGGAGGGCGGGGTACAATGAGCAGTTCTTC. It yields the protein CASRPTGTSGRAGYNEQFF.

The V and J genes are TRBV7-6 and TRBJ2-1; 10 bases agree with TRBD2. The CDR3 covers 15 residues. The V gene's germline CDR1 is SGHVS and CDR2 FNYEAQ. Trimming took 1 base from V and 4 from J; bases not matched to a gene: 1. This CDR3 is CASSLVTSGYNEQFF. CDR3 nucleotides: TGTGCCAGCAGCTTAGTGACTAGCGGGTACAATGAGCAGTTCTTC.

The chain links TRBV2 to TRBJ2-7, with 8 bases aligning to TRBD2. Germline CDR1 and CDR2: SNHLY and FYNNEI. This CDR3 region has 15 residues. V lost 2 bases, J lost 3 bases, and 6 bases stayed unmatched. The CDR3 reads CASSESASGRYEQYF. CDR3 in DNA: TGTGCCAGCAGTGAATCGGCTAGCGGGCGCTACGAGCAGTACTTC.

This CDR3 is CASNTRTEAFF. The CDR3 region has the DNA TGTGCCAGCAATACACGCACTGAAGCTTTCTTT. The genes are TRBV2 and TRBJ1-1; D gene ambiguous. The germline CDR1 and CDR2 sequences are SNHLY and FYNNEI. The CDR3 spans 11 residues. The V end was cut by 7 bases, the J end by 4 bases, with 7 bases between. The whole variable domain, remainder taken from reference TRBV2 and TRBJ1-1, is EPEVTQTPSHQVTQMGQEVILRCVPISNHLYFYWYRQILGQKVEFLVSFYNNEISEKSEIFDDQFSVERPDGSNFTLKIRSTKLEDSAMYFCASNTRTEAFFGQGTRLTVV.

The table lists this clone with a few counts. V usage is TRBV13 and J usage is TRBJ2-7, with TRBD2 as a possible D gene (5 bases). V shed 1 base and J shed 0 bases, with 13 bases lying between them. This CDR3 is built from 16 residues. Germline V CDR1 and CDR2: PRHDT, FYEKMQ (reference sequence). The CDR3 region has the DNA TGTGCCAGCAGCTTAGTAGATAGCGAGAGCTCCTACGAGCAGTACTTC. It encodes CASSLVDSESSYEQYF.

The V and J genes are TRBV28 and TRBJ1-2; 10 bases match TRBD1. This CDR3 has 15 amino acids. V shed 6 bases, J shed 4 bases, and the junction held 8 bases outside the gene matches. The germline V gene has CDR1 MDHEN and CDR2 SYDVKM. Written as DNA, the CDR3 is TGTGCCAGCAGCTCGACAGGGGGCGCGGGCTATGGCTACACCTTC. Translated: CASSSTGGAGYGYTF.

The chain combines TRBV19 with TRBJ2-7; 8 bases agree with TRBD1. The CDR3 has 14 amino acids. The V segment lost 3 bases and the J segment 7 bases; nucleotides outside the gene matches: 8. Germline-derived CDR1 and CDR2 are LNHDA and SQIVND (reference sequence). The CDR3 DNA reads as TGTGCCAGTAGTATCACTGCAGGGGGCGAGGAGCAGTACTTC. Its protein product is CASSITAGGEEQYF.

This rearrangement joins TRBV27 to TRBJ2-3; TRBD2 might be the D (5 bases). Looked up from germline, CDR1 is MNHEY and CDR2 is SMNVEV (reference sequence). This CDR3 comprises 14 residues. Trimming removed 10 bases from V and 2 bases from J, with 16 bases in between. CDR3 residues: CATRPRVSTDTQYF. In DNA, the CDR3 is TGTGCCACCCGCCCGCGGGTTTCCACAGATACGCAGTATTTT.

The V call is TRBV6-5, the J call TRBJ1-5; D possibly corresponds to TRBD1 (5 bases). Germline V gene sequence: CDR1 MNHEY, CDR2 SVGAGI. The CDR3 extends over 16 amino acids. The V gene lost 0 bases and the J gene lost 5 bases, with 14 bases spanning the gap. CDR3 region: CASSYSAVGEDQPQHF. The CDR3 DNA follows: TGTGCCAGCAGTTACTCAGCGGTAGGGGAGGATCAGCCCCAGCATTTT.

The V gene is TRBV29-1, the J gene TRBJ1-1, with D possibly TRBD1 on 6 matching bases. Germline lookup yields CDR1 SQVTM and CDR2 ANQGSEA. This CDR3 has 14 amino acids. The V end was cut by 3 bases, the J end by 0 bases, with 11 bases between. CDR3 DNA sequence: TGCAGCGTTGATCTAGGGGGAATGAACACTGAAGCTTTCTTT. This codes for CSVDLGGMNTEAFF. Full variable domain (rest looked up from reference TRBV29-1 and TRBJ1-1): SAVISQKPSRDICQRGTSLTIQCQVDSQVTMMFWYRQQPGQSLTLIATANQGSEATYESGFVIDKFPISRPNLTFSTLTVSNMSPEDSSIYLCSVDLGGMNTEAFFGQGTRLTVV.

V is TRBV5-4 and J is TRBJ1-3; no clear D. The germline V gene has CDR1 SGHNT and CDR2 YYREEE (reference sequence). Trimming took 0 bases from V and 0 from J, leaving 7 bases between them. The CDR3 extends over 15 amino acids. CDR3 DNA: TGTGCCAGCAGCTTGGCCCCGTTCTCTGGAAACACCATATATTTT. Translating it yields CASSLAPFSGNTIYF.

This rearrangement joins TRBV7-9 to TRBJ1-1; TRBD1 aligns across 9 bases. With V trimmed by 5 bases and J by 5 bases, 12 bases remained unmatched. Germline lookup yields CDR1 SEHNR and CDR2 FQNEAQ (reference sequence). The CDR3 has 16 residues. The CDR3 here is CASSLISGTGTTEAFF. The CDR3, as DNA: TGTGCCAGCAGCCTTATCTCCGGGACAGGGACGACTGAAGCTTTCTTT.

The genes are TRBV7-9 and TRBJ2-1, with 16 bases lining up with TRBD2. Germline V CDR1 and CDR2: SEHNR, FQNEAQ (reference sequence). The CDR3 consists of 16 residues. Unmatched junction bases numbered 8, after V lost 7 bases and J lost 8 bases. The CDR3 region is CASTGTSGRVLHEQFF. CDR3 DNA: TGTGCCAGCACTGGGACTAGCGGGAGGGTTCTCCATGAGCAGTTCTTC.

The rearrangement joins TRBV4-1 to TRBJ2-4, with D tentatively TRBD1 (6 bases). Germline CDR1 is MGHRA and CDR2 is YSYEKL. The CDR3 is 14 amino acids. Trimming pared 4 bases from V and 9 bases from J, leaving 16 bases between. This CDR3 reads CASSPQTPQGIQYF. The CDR3 bases are TGCGCCAGCAGCCCTCAAACACCACAGGGCATTCAGTACTTC.

This clone was found once. The rearrangement links TRBV5-1 to TRBJ1-2, with 11 bases that match TRBD1. Germline V gene sequence: CDR1 SGHRS, CDR2 YFSETQ. The trim removed 4 bases at V and 0 bases at J, leaving 2 bases unmatched. The CDR3 spans 15 residues. This CDR3 reads CASSGQGAPNYGYTF. CDR3 in DNA: TGCGCCAGCAGCGGACAGGGGGCTCCTAACTATGGCTACACCTTC.

The chain combines TRBV6-5 with TRBJ2-7; tentatively, D is TRBD1 (5 bases). The V end was cut by 5 bases, the J end by 3 bases, with 11 bases between. There are 13 residues in the CDR3. Germline V gene data show CDR1 as MNHEY and CDR2 as SVGAGI. The CDR3 spells CASSDHTGYEQYF. The CDR3 DNA is TGTGCCAGCAGTGACCATACAGGCTACGAGCAGTACTTC.

The CDR3 coding sequence is TGTGCCAGTAGTCTTGGAGCTAGCCTTCGCACAGATACGCAGTATTTT. Translation gives CASSLGASLRTDTQYF. The chain carries TRBV19 and TRBJ2-3; D perhaps matches TRBD2 (5 bases). With 5 bases removed from V and 1 base from J, the gap between germline ends came to 16 bases. The CDR3 has 16 amino acids. CDR1 is LNHDA and CDR2 is SQIVND in the germline V gene (reference sequence).

The rearrangement joins TRBV15 to TRBJ2-7; D may be TRBD2 (5 bases). V lost 9 bases to trimming and J lost 3 bases, with 15 bases between them. The CDR3 is made up of 13 amino acids. The germline CDR1 and CDR2 sequences are LNHNV and YYDKDF (reference sequence). CDR3 in amino acids: CATRGDRYYEQYF. The CDR3 nucleotides are TGTGCCACTCGGGGAGACCGATACTACGAGCAGTACTTC. The full variable domain, in which reference TRBV15 and TRBJ2-7 provide the parts outside the CDR3, is DAMVIQNPRYQVTQFGKPVTLSCSQTLNHNVMYWYQQKSSQAPKLLFHYYDKDFNNEADTPDNFQSRRPNTSFCFLDIRSPGLGDTAMYLCATRGDRYYEQYFGPGTRLTVT.

The rearrangement joins TRBV18 to TRBJ2-1, with TRBD2 matching 9 bases. This CDR3 has 23 amino acids. Germline lookup yields CDR1 KGHSH and CDR2 LQKENI. Losses at the gene ends were 1 base for V and 3 bases for J; bases not matched to a gene: 25. The CDR3 nucleotides read TGTGCCAGCTCACCACACCGGGAATCGTTTAGCGGGAGCCCTTCCTGGTGCTACAATGAGCAGTTCTTC. This gives the protein CASSPHRESFSGSPSWCYNEQFF.

This sequence joins TRBV29-1 and TRBJ1-1, with D possibly being TRBD1 (6 bases). Germline V gene lookup returns CDR1 SQVTM and CDR2 ANQGSEA. The ends were cut back, 7 bases at V and 1 base at J, with 13 bases in the middle. CDR3 length equals 13 residues. CDR3 sequence (DNA): TGCAGCGCCCTCGGGACAAGGAACACTGAAGCTTTCTTT. Its protein product is CSALGTRNTEAFF.

V is TRBV7-6 and J is TRBJ1-1; 7 nucleotides match TRBD1. Trimming at V came to 5 bases and at J to 8 bases, leaving 17 bases not matched to a gene. The CDR3 is made up of 16 amino acids. From germline, CDR1 is SGHVS and CDR2 FNYEAQ. CDR3 sequence (DNA): TGTGCCAGCAGCCTCGACTTCGACAGGGCGGGTCGGGAAGCTTTCTTT. Translation gives CASSLDFDRAGREAFF.

This rearrangement joins TRBV9 to TRBJ1-2, with 8 bases aligning to TRBD1. The CDR3 covers 16 residues. Trimming at V came to 5 bases and at J to 3 bases, leaving 12 bases not matched to a gene. CDR1 is SGDLS, CDR2 YYNGEE, per germline. The CDR3 here is CASSYPRQGSYYGYTF. The CDR3 DNA sequence: TGTGCCAGCAGTTATCCGCGACAGGGGTCCTACTATGGCTACACCTTC. Drawing the rest from reference TRBV9 and TRBJ1-2, the complete variable domain is DSGVTQTPKHLITATGQRVTLRCSPRSGDLSVYWYQQSLDQGLQFLIQYYNGEERAKGNILERFSAQQFPDLHSELNLSSLELGDSALYFCASSYPRQGSYYGYTFGSGTRLTVV.

The chain couples TRBV10-3 to TRBJ2-3, with D perhaps matching TRBD1 (5 bases). This CDR3 has 12 amino acids. Germline V gives CDR1 ENHRY, CDR2 SYGVKD. The V end lost 4 bases, the J end lost 3 bases, and 5 bases lay between the germline ends. CDR3 sequence: CAISAGTDTQYF. CDR3 coding DNA: TGTGCCATCAGTGCAGGGACAGATACGCAGTATTTT.

This rearrangement joins TRBV19 to TRBJ1-5; D is unclear. The CDR3 consists of 15 residues. V lost 8 bases and J lost 0, with 14 bases in between. Germline assignment: CDR1 LNHDA and CDR2 SQIVND (reference sequence). CDR3 bases: TGTGCCAGTCGGGTCACGTTCTATAGCAATCAGCCCCAGCATTTT. It specifies CASRVTFYSNQPQHF.

The J gene is TRBJ2-1, the V gene TRBV9; a possible D gene is TRBD1 (6 bases). This CDR3 is 15 amino acids long. V lost 2 bases, J lost 2 bases, and 11 bases lay in between. The germline CDR1 and CDR2 sequences are SGDLS and YYNGEE. The CDR3 DNA is TGTGCCAGCAGCGTGGGGACATTCCCCTACAATGAGCAGTTCTTC. Translating gives CASSVGTFPYNEQFF.

V and J are TRBV5-1 and TRBJ1-3; D may be TRBD1 (5 bases). This CDR3 has 15 residues. The germline V and J ends were trimmed by 2 bases and 3 bases, with 12 bases remaining between them. The germline gives CDR1 SGHRS, CDR2 YFSETQ. CDR3 nucleotide sequence: TGCGCCAGCAGCTTACGGGGGGACGTTGGAAACACCATATATTTT. Its translation is CASSLRGDVGNTIYF. Supplemented by reference TRBV5-1 and TRBJ1-3, the full variable domain reads KAGVTQTPRYLIKTRGQQVTLSCSPISGHRSVSWYQQTPGQGLQFLFEYFSETQRNKGNFPGRFSGRQFSNSRSEMNVSTLELGDSALYLCASSLRGDVGNTIYFGEGSWLTVV.

This chain links TRBV13 with TRBJ2-7; weak D call: TRBD2 (5 bases). Trimming shortened V by 2 bases and J by 6 bases, and 11 bases separated the two germline ends. Looked up from germline, CDR1 is PRHDT and CDR2 is FYEKMQ (reference sequence). CDR3 length: 13 residues. CDR3 sequence (DNA): TGTGCCAGCAGCTTATATAACGGGGTCGAGCAGTACTTC. Amino acids: CASSLYNGVEQYF.